These 20 T cell receptor beta chains originate from one sample sequenced in a study of cytomegalovirus exposure and HLA in healthy donors. The PCR was carried out with 60 Vbeta primers and 13 Jbeta primers. This table comes from immunoSEQ multiplex PCR, and its TCRdb copy is limited to in-frame clones, with some not included. The sample records under 300,000 clones, just under 85% being singletons. Sequencing input: PBMCs. These receptors originate from a woman in her 40s in good health and CMV-seropositive.

V is TRBV7-6 and J is TRBJ1-1, with D unresolved. The CDR3 extends over 14 amino acids. The germline V gene has CDR1 SGHVS and CDR2 FNYEAQ. With 5 bases removed from V and 0 bases from J, the gap between germline ends came to 10 bases. CDR3 region: CASSREGMNTEAFF. DNA of the CDR3: TGTGCCAGCAGCCGGGAGGGCATGAACACTGAAGCTTTCTTT.

The V gene is TRBV7-6, the J gene TRBJ2-1; 11 nucleotides agree with TRBD2. Germline loops: CDR1 SGHVS, CDR2 FNYEAQ. V shed 8 bases and J 7 bases; nucleotides not matched to a gene: 4. The CDR3 sequence is 13 residues long. CDR3 coding DNA: TGTGCCAGCGGGACTAGCGGAGAGAATGAGCAGTTCTTC. Its translation is CASGTSGENEQFF. Full variable domain (rest looked up from reference TRBV7-6 and TRBJ2-1): GAGVSQSPRYKVTKRGQDVALRCDPISGHVSLYWYRQALGQGPEFLTYFNYEAQQDKSGLPNDRFSAERPEGSISTLTIQRTEQRDSAMYRCASGTSGENEQFFGPGTRLTVL.

The chain couples TRBV29-1 to TRBJ2-1, with 7 bases lining up with TRBD2. CDR1 is SQVTM and CDR2 is ANQGSEA in the germline V gene. Trimming removed 7 bases from V and 5 bases from J; junction bases left unmatched: 11. The CDR3 length is 14 residues. The CDR3 is CSAAGAGSNNEQFF. DNA of the CDR3: TGCAGCGCCGCCGGAGCGGGGAGCAACAATGAGCAGTTCTTC.

Concerning this clone itself: Relative to the germline gene, one junction end is altered; a read error may explain this. V usage is TRBV7-7 and J usage is TRBJ2-7; D might be TRBD1 or TRBD2, each matching 5 bases. The CDR3 is 14 residues long. CDR1 and CDR2 from the germline V gene are SSHAT and FNYEAQ (reference sequence). The CDR3 protein is CASSLGADGNEQYF. For the CDR3, the DNA is TGTGCTAGCAGCCTAGGGGCGGACGGGAACGAGCAGTACTTC.

The chain carries TRBV9 and TRBJ1-2, with D perhaps matching TRBD1 (5 bases). The CDR3 runs to 15 residues. Trimming took 0 bases from V and 2 from J, leaving 11 bases between them. The germline gives CDR1 SGDLS, CDR2 YYNGEE. The CDR3 sequence: CASSVDPDRNYGYTF. DNA for the CDR3: TGTGCCAGCAGCGTAGACCCAGACAGAAACTATGGCTACACCTTC.

This sequence joins TRBV6-1 and TRBJ2-4; D gene uncertain. The CDR3 has 14 amino acids. V gave up 2 bases and J gave up 0 bases, with 5 bases separating them. CDR1 and CDR2 (germline): MNHNS, SASEGT. This CDR3 is CASSESLAKNIQYF. The CDR3 DNA reads as TGTGCCAGCAGTGAATCCCTAGCCAAAAACATTCAGTACTTC.

This chain joins TRBV6-6 and TRBJ1-3; D may be TRBD1 (6 bases). The germline V gene has CDR1 MNHNY and CDR2 SVGAGI (reference sequence). The CDR3 runs 15 residues. Trimming left V 5 bases short and J 0 bases short, with 11 bases between. The CDR3 spells CASSTGRLSGNTIYF. CDR3 sequence (DNA): TGTGCCAGCAGTACAGGGCGCCTCTCTGGAAACACCATATATTTT.

The CDR3 coding sequence is TGTGCCAGCAGCCGGACTAGCGGCTACAATGAGCAGTTCTTC. This gives the protein CASSRTSGYNEQFF. The chain has TRBV5-6 and TRBJ2-1, with 10 bases matching TRBD2. Germline V gene data show CDR1 as SGHDT and CDR2 as YYEEEE. V lost 4 bases, J lost 3 bases, and 1 base stayed unmatched. This CDR3 is built from 14 residues.

CDR3: CASRQTGISYEQYF. In DNA form, the CDR3 reads TGTGCCAGCAGGCAGACAGGGATCTCCTACGAGCAGTACTTC. This rearrangement joins TRBV7-2 to TRBJ2-7; 7 nucleotides align to TRBD1. Trimming at V came to 6 bases and at J to 0 bases, leaving 5 bases not matched to a gene. CDR1 and CDR2 from the germline V gene are SGHTA and FQGNSA. CDR3 length equals 14 residues. The entire variable domain, with the rest obtained from reference TRBV7-2 and TRBJ2-7, is as follows: GAGVSQSPSNKVTEKGKDVELRCDPISGHTALYWYRQSLGQGLEFLIYFQGNSAPDKSGLPSDRFSAERTGGSVSTLTIQRTQQEDSAVYLCASRQTGISYEQYFGPGTRLTVT.

The chain carries TRBV19 and TRBJ2-7; tentatively, D is TRBD1 (5 bases). V was cut by 3 bases and J by 0 bases, with 6 bases left in between. Per the germline V gene, CDR1 is LNHDA and CDR2 is SQIVND (reference sequence). The CDR3 is made up of 13 amino acids. The CDR3 nucleotides are TGTGCCAGTAGTATGGACACCTCCTACGAGCAGTACTTC. This codes for CASSMDTSYEQYF.

The chain links TRBV6-1 to TRBJ2-7, with a possible D match to TRBD2 (6 bases). Germline V CDR1 and CDR2: MNHNS, SASEGT. Trimming took 8 bases from V and 2 from J, leaving 16 bases between them. CDR3 length: 14 amino acids. CDR3 region: CASGGWTSAYEQYF. The CDR3 DNA reads TGTGCCAGCGGGGGGTGGACCTCAGCCTACGAGCAGTACTTC.

On this clone itself: Germline and junction disagree at one end, which may indicate a read error. This chain connects TRBV4-2 to TRBJ2-5, with 7 bases aligning to TRBD2. The germline V gene encodes CDR1 LGHNA and CDR2 YNFKEQ. CDR3 size: 16 residues. The CDR3 coding sequence is TGTACCAGCAGCCAAGATCTTGGGCTAGCGGAAGAGACCCAGTACTTC. It translates to CTSSQDLGLAEETQYF.

The J gene is TRBJ2-7, the V gene TRBV7-2, with TRBD2 matching 15 bases. Germline values: CDR1 SGHTA, CDR2 FQGNSA. This CDR3 has 18 amino acids. The trim removed 0 bases at V and 0 bases at J, leaving 3 bases unmatched. The CDR3 is CASSLARTSGGGSYEQYF. The CDR3 DNA is TGTGCCAGCAGCTTAGCAAGGACTAGCGGGGGGGGCTCCTACGAGCAGTACTTC.

The chain joins TRBV4-2 to TRBJ2-5; 10 positions match TRBD2. TRBJ2-7 matches the DNA end more closely, so the J call is doubtful. Germline values: CDR1 LGHNA, CDR2 YNFKEQ. The CDR3 extends over 15 amino acids. The CDR3 DNA reads as TGTGCCAGCGGTGAGCTAGCGGGAGAAAACTTCGAGCAGTACTTC. Protein sequence: CASGELAGENFEQYF.

This clone showed up just once. The junction differs from germline at one of its ends, possibly a read error. This chain connects TRBV10-2 to TRBJ2-2, with 8 bases matching TRBD1. The CDR3 consists of 14 residues. The germline V gene has CDR1 WSHSY and CDR2 SAAADI. CDR3 DNA: TGCGCCAGCAGAGACAGGGGTTCAAGTGGGGGGCTGTTTTTT. As protein: CASRDRGSSGGLFF.

This sequence joins TRBV6-6 and TRBJ2-1, with TRBD2 identical over 8 bases. Trimming at V came to 5 bases and at J to 2 bases, leaving 5 bases not matched to a gene. The CDR3 is made up of 15 amino acids. Germline CDR1 reads MNHNY; CDR2 reads SVGAGI (reference sequence). The DNA for the CDR3 is TGTGCCAGCAGTGGGGGACTAGGAACCTACAATGAGCAGTTCTTC. Its translation: CASSGGLGTYNEQFF.

This chain joins TRBV19 and TRBJ1-3; D gene ambiguous. This CDR3 has 15 amino acids. Germline lookup yields CDR1 LNHDA and CDR2 SQIVND (reference sequence). Trimming took 4 bases from V and 0 from J, leaving 10 bases between them. CDR3 in amino acids: CASSKPGGSGNTIYF. The DNA for the CDR3 is TGTGCCAGTAGTAAGCCGGGAGGCTCTGGAAACACCATATATTTT.

The chain links TRBV9 to TRBJ2-1, with D possibly being TRBD2 (5 bases). Germline-derived CDR1 and CDR2 are SGDLS and YYNGEE. The germline V and J ends were trimmed by 4 bases and 6 bases, with 20 bases remaining between them. The CDR3 loop spans 16 amino acids. CDR3 sequence reads: CASSPRTLGSRNEQFF. The CDR3 DNA reads as TGTGCCAGCAGCCCCCGGACTCTTGGCTCTCGCAATGAGCAGTTCTTC. The whole variable domain, filled in from reference TRBV9 and TRBJ2-1, reads DSGVTQTPKHLITATGQRVTLRCSPRSGDLSVYWYQQSLDQGLQFLIQYYNGEERAKGNILERFSAQQFPDLHSELNLSSLELGDSALYFCASSPRTLGSRNEQFFGPGTRLTVL.

This chain uses TRBV4-2 with TRBJ2-3; D is possibly TRBD2 (7 bases). This CDR3 region has 17 residues. With 0 bases removed from V and 1 base from J, the gap between germline ends came to 14 bases. Germline CDR1 reads LGHNA; CDR2 reads YNFKEQ. The CDR3 is CASSQEGGRRGTDTQYF. The CDR3 DNA sequence: TGTGCCAGCAGCCAAGAGGGGGGGCGAAGGGGCACAGATACGCAGTATTTT.

The chain joins TRBV6-1 to TRBJ1-1; unclear D gene. V dropped 6 bases and J dropped 2 bases, with 10 bases sitting between them. Germline V gives CDR1 MNHNS, CDR2 SASEGT. The CDR3 consists of 13 residues. The CDR3 sequence: CASRTQANTEAFF. For the CDR3, the DNA is TGTGCCAGCAGGACGCAGGCCAACACTGAAGCTTTCTTT.